The 10 T cell receptor beta chains given below trace back to one sample, sequenced in a study of Graves' ophthalmopathy and Graves' hyperthyroidism. Amplification targeted the TCR beta CDR3 regions, with RNA transcripts as the source material. HTBI-primed first-round RT-PCR preceded second-round multiplex PCR. MiXCR was run by TCRdb on the multiplex PCR reads, yielding one entry per CDR3 protein. The table includes 500,000 to 800,000 distinct CDR3 sequences, approximately 39% detected once. The material sequenced was peripheral blood. Source of these receptors: an adult man with Graves' ophthalmopathy.

In regard to this clonotype: This clone may be a read error of a much larger clone one base away. This rearrangement joins TRBV20-1 to TRBJ1-1, with D unresolved. The length of the CDR3 is 15 residues. Germline V CDR1 and CDR2: DFQATT, SNEGSKA (reference sequence). Trimming pared 1 base from V and 0 bases from J, leaving 12 bases between. The CDR3 here is CSARASLNMNTEAFF. The CDR3 DNA sequence: TGCAGTGCTAGAGCTAGCTTAAACATGAACACTGAAGCTTTCTTT.

Written as DNA, the CDR3 is TGTGCCTGGAGTCCACCGTCGGCGTGGGGAGGCTACACCTTC. Its protein product is CAWSPPSAWGGYTF. The V and J genes are TRBV19 and TRBJ1-2; D not certain. V gave up 11 bases and J gave up 8 bases, with 24 bases separating them. The germline CDR1 and CDR2 sequences are LNHDA and SQIVND (reference sequence). The CDR3 is made up of 14 amino acids.

The chain joins TRBV10-3 to TRBJ2-2; 9 bases align to TRBD1. The CDR3 extends over 17 amino acids. Losses at the gene ends were 0 bases for V and 7 bases for J; bases not matched to a gene: 9. Per germline, CDR1 ENHRY and CDR2 SYGVKD. CDR3 DNA sequence: TGTGCCATCAGTGAGTCGCGGTCCCGGGACAGGGTCGGGGAGCTGTTTTTT. Residues: CAISESRSRDRVGELFF.

A note on this clonotype: This may be a read error: a much more frequent sequence differs by one nucleotide. The chain carries TRBV10-3 and TRBJ1-4, with TRBD1 as a possible D gene (6 bases). Trimming removed 10 bases from V and 5 bases from J, with 14 bases in between. The germline gives CDR1 ENHRY, CDR2 SYGVKD. This CDR3 has 13 residues. CDR3 bases: TGTGCCAGCGAGGACAGTACGAATGAAAAACTGTTTTTT. This translates into CASEDSTNEKLFF.

V gene TRBV10-2 combines with J gene TRBJ2-7; 7 positions agree with TRBD1. With V trimmed by 1 base and J by 1 base, 1 base remained unmatched. CDR1 is WSHSY and CDR2 is SAAADI in the germline V gene. The CDR3 covers 14 residues. The CDR3 region is CASSEWDRSYEQYF. The CDR3, as DNA: TGCGCCAGCAGTGAGTGGGACAGATCCTACGAGCAGTACTTC.

This chain connects TRBV2 to TRBJ1-6, with TRBD1 as a possible D gene (5 bases). Germline CDR1 is SNHLY and CDR2 is FYNNEI. V dropped 6 bases and J dropped 6 bases, with 12 bases sitting between them. The CDR3 length is 14 residues. The CDR3 sequence: CASRRGEGNSPLHF. CDR3 nucleotides: TGTGCCAGCAGGAGAGGGGAAGGTAATTCACCCCTCCACTTT.

This clonotype was counted ten times or more. The chain recombines TRBV20-1 with TRBJ1-1, with TRBD1 matching 11 bases. V shed 3 bases, J shed 11 bases, and the junction held 5 bases outside the gene matches. Germline V gene sequence: CDR1 DFQATT, CDR2 SNEGSKA (reference sequence). CDR3 length equals 12 residues. In DNA, the CDR3 is TGCAGTGCTAGCGGACAGGGGGCAGGGGCTTTCTTT. This translates into CSASGQGAGAFF.

This clonotype showed up many times. The chain uses TRBV2 and TRBJ1-5; 7 bases are a match to TRBD1. The J segment lost 7 bases and the V segment lost 8 bases, leaving 14 bases of the junction unmatched. Germline V gene data show CDR1 as SNHLY and CDR2 as FYNNEI. The CDR3 extends over 15 amino acids. CDR3 DNA: TGTGCCAGCTCCAGGGGGGACCGCCGGAAGCAGCCCCAGCATTTT. Encoded protein: CASSRGDRRKQPQHF.

Notes on this clonotype: Germline and junction disagree at one end, which may indicate a read error. The chain links TRBV10-3 to TRBJ1-6; TRBD1 agrees at 7 bases. The CDR3 is 15 amino acids. The germline V gene encodes CDR1 ENHRY and CDR2 SYGVKD. As DNA, the CDR3 is TGTGCCAGCAGTGAATTGGACAGGAGCAATTCACCCCTCCACTTT. Translation gives CASSELDRSNSPLHF.

This clonotype came up many times. The V call is TRBV29-1, the J call TRBJ2-7; 10 nucleotides line up with TRBD1. The CDR3 sequence is 13 residues long. Germline lookup yields CDR1 SQVTM and CDR2 ANQGSEA. Losses at the gene ends were 5 bases for V and 3 bases for J; bases not matched to a gene: 4. The CDR3 DNA follows: TGCAGCGTTCCGGGACAGGGGTTCTACGAGCAGTACTTC. It yields the protein CSVPGQGFYEQYF.